The 24 T cell receptor beta chains reported below all come from one sample, sequenced in a study of blood T cell repertoires in COVID-19. Clones were sequenced by immunoSEQ multiplex PCR, and TCRdb holds only the in-frame ones, with some missing. This table holds about 400,000 clones, about 90% found once. Sequenced input: PBMCs or T cells enriched from blood (not recorded which). These receptors all come from a woman in her 30s who had recovered from COVID-19.

V usage is TRBV29-1 and J usage is TRBJ1-3, with a possible D match to TRBD1 (5 bases). The CDR3 consists of 14 residues. CDR1 and CDR2 (germline): SQVTM, ANQGSEA. V lost 3 bases and J lost 4, with 13 bases in between. This CDR3 reads CSVEDKGKGNTIYF. In DNA form, the CDR3 reads TGCAGCGTTGAGGACAAGGGCAAAGGAAACACCATATATTTT.

The chain uses TRBV12-5 and TRBJ2-7, with D tentatively TRBD2 (5 bases). Trimming stripped 1 base from V and 11 bases from J, with 21 bases between. CDR3 size: 15 residues. Germline CDR1 and CDR2: LGHNT and FRNRAP. DNA for the CDR3: TGTGCTAGTGGTTTGGGGTCGGGGTTTGTAGAGGAGGAGTACTTC. This translates into CASGLGSGFVEEEYF.

The chain couples TRBV7-9 to TRBJ2-1, with 8 bases matching TRBD1. CDR3 length: 15 amino acids. V shed 5 bases and J 3 bases; nucleotides not matched to a gene: 6. Per germline, CDR1 SEHNR and CDR2 FQNEAQ (reference sequence). The CDR3 DNA sequence: TGTGCCAGCAGCCGCGGGACAGGCTACTACAATGAGCAGTTCTTC. This encodes CASSRGTGYYNEQFF.

The gene calls are TRBV19 and TRBJ2-2; D is undetermined. The V end lost 6 bases, the J end lost 0 bases, and 11 bases lay between the germline ends. Germline assignment: CDR1 LNHDA and CDR2 SQIVND (reference sequence). The CDR3 length is 15 residues. The CDR3 DNA reads as TGTGCCAGTAGGGTACAGCACCCGAACACCGGGGAGCTGTTTTTT. This codes for CASRVQHPNTGELFF. Full variable domain (missing parts from reference TRBV19 and TRBJ2-2): DGGITQSPKYLFRKEGQNVTLSCEQNLNHDAMYWYRQDPGQGLRLIYYSQIVNDFQKGDIAEGYSVSREKKESFPLTVTSAQKNPTAFYLCASRVQHPNTGELFFGEGSRLTVL.

The rearrangement uses TRBV12-3 or TRBV12-4 and TRBJ1-2; D is uncertain. The V end lost 3 bases, the J end lost 4 bases, and 6 bases lay between the germline ends. The CDR3 consists of 12 residues. CDR3 region: CASSFGFYGYTF. CDR3 DNA: TGTGCCAGCAGTTTCGGTTTCTATGGCTACACCTTC.

The rearrangement links TRBV6-5 to TRBJ2-7; D may be TRBD1 (6 bases). This CDR3 is 15 amino acids long. V dropped 6 bases and J dropped 5 bases, with 20 bases sitting between them. Germline CDR1 is MNHEY and CDR2 is SVGAGI. CDR3 loop: CASSLIGSGAHEQYF. The CDR3 region has the DNA TGTGCCAGCAGCCTGATTGGGTCAGGGGCTCACGAGCAGTACTTC.

V gene TRBV4-3 combines with J gene TRBJ2-7, with D uncertain. V gave up 0 bases and J gave up 5 bases, with 17 bases separating them. Germline values: CDR1 LGHNA, CDR2 YSLEER. This CDR3 comprises 16 residues. The CDR3 coding sequence is TGCGCCAGCAGCCAAGATCACCCCCTACGAAGCCACGAGCAGTACTTC. Translating gives CASSQDHPLRSHEQYF.

The chain uses TRBV19 and TRBJ1-2; no reliable D call. V was pared by 5 bases and J by 5 bases, with 21 bases between. The CDR3 runs to 16 residues. CDR1 LNHDA and CDR2 SQIVND come from the germline V gene (reference sequence). CDR3 protein: CASSALTLTERYGYTF. DNA for the CDR3: TGTGCCAGTAGTGCCCTGACCCTCACCGAGAGGTATGGCTACACCTTC.

CDR3 in amino acids: CASSALGASAYNEQFF. The CDR3 DNA follows: TGTGCCAGCAGCGCACTGGGAGCTAGCGCATACAATGAGCAGTTCTTC. The chain couples TRBV7-3 to TRBJ2-1; tentative D call: TRBD2 (6 bases). V lost 5 bases, J lost 4 bases, and 18 bases lay in between. The CDR3 covers 16 residues. Germline CDR1 and CDR2: SGHTA and FQGTGA.

The rearrangement joins TRBV29-1 to TRBJ1-2; 8 bases align to TRBD1. Germline lookup yields CDR1 SQVTM and CDR2 ANQGSEA. The CDR3 covers 15 residues. Unmatched junction bases numbered 13, after V lost 5 bases and J lost 5 bases. The CDR3 sequence is CSVPITGQGGYGYTF. CDR3 DNA sequence: TGCAGCGTTCCTATAACCGGACAGGGAGGATATGGCTACACCTTC.

This clone was detected only a few times. The chain is built from TRBV9 and TRBJ2-3; D is uncertain. V was pared by 4 bases and J by 1 base, with 16 bases between. Per germline, CDR1 SGDLS and CDR2 YYNGEE. The CDR3 extends over 16 amino acids. As DNA, the CDR3 is TGTGCCAGCAGCCCACCCCGAGCGTCCGGCACAGATACGCAGTATTTT. This gives the protein CASSPPRASGTDTQYF.

The gene calls are TRBV6-5 and TRBJ1-4; D is undetermined. Germline assignment: CDR1 MNHEY and CDR2 SVGAGI. Trimming took off 0 bases at V and 6 bases at J, with 11 bases between the two ends. The CDR3 length is 15 residues. CDR3 in DNA: TGTGCCAGCAGTTACTCGGCCTTGAGCGATGAAAAACTGTTTTTT. Its translation: CASSYSALSDEKLFF.

The chain recombines TRBV6-5 with TRBJ1-1, with TRBD1 matching 7 bases. The V gene end was trimmed by 11 bases and the J gene end by 3 bases; junction bases not matched to a gene: 12. The germline CDR1 and CDR2 sequences are MNHEY and SVGAGI. The CDR3 has 14 amino acids. The CDR3 nucleotides read TGTGCCGGATCTGAGGGGGCGTGGGACACTGAAGCTTTCTTT. Translating gives CAGSEGAWDTEAFF.

This clone was seen a single time. The chain carries TRBV29-1 and TRBJ2-7; D perhaps matches TRBD2 (5 bases). V lost 5 bases, J lost 2 bases, and 10 bases lay in between. The germline V gene encodes CDR1 SQVTM and CDR2 ANQGSEA. This CDR3 has 12 amino acids. The CDR3: CSVLATPYEQYF. The CDR3 nucleotides read TGCAGCGTTCTAGCAACCCCCTACGAGCAGTACTTC.

The chain couples TRBV5-4 to TRBJ2-5; TRBD1 is a possible D gene (5 bases). The CDR3 sequence is 15 residues long. The V end was cut by 1 base, the J end by 5 bases, with 15 bases between. Looked up from germline, CDR1 is SGHNT and CDR2 is YYREEE (reference sequence). As DNA, the CDR3 is TGTGCCAGCAGCTTGAGGAAGGGGCTTCGGGAGACCCAGTACTTC. This encodes CASSLRKGLRETQYF.

The DNA of the CDR3 is TGTGCCAGCAGCCCGACAGGGGCGAGTCAGCCCCAGCATTTT. This sequence encodes CASSPTGASQPQHF. The chain employs TRBV6-5 and TRBJ1-5, with 8 bases matching TRBD1. V shed 6 bases, J shed 6 bases, and the junction held 7 bases outside the gene matches. CDR1 is MNHEY, CDR2 SVGAGI, per germline. There are 14 residues in the CDR3.

J is TRBJ2-1 and V is TRBV9, with TRBD1 matching over 12 bases. Losses at the gene ends were 3 bases for V and 5 bases for J; bases not matched to a gene: 3. The CDR3 has 15 residues. CDR1 and CDR2 from the germline V gene are SGDLS and YYNGEE. The CDR3 bases are TGTGCCAGCAGCGAAGGGACAGGGGGCAACAATGAGCAGTTCTTC. It codes for CASSEGTGGNNEQFF.

The chain couples TRBV7-9 to TRBJ2-7; D possibly corresponds to TRBD2 (6 bases). This CDR3 spans 14 amino acids. Trimming took 7 bases from V and 6 from J, leaving 19 bases between them. Germline V gene data show CDR1 as SEHNR and CDR2 as FQNEAQ (reference sequence). The CDR3 region has the DNA TGTGCCAGCACCCAAGAGACTAGTTTCAGCGAGCAGTACTTC. Translated, it gives CASTQETSFSEQYF.

The chain recombines TRBV28 with TRBJ2-1; perhaps TRBD2 as D (7 bases). Germline V gene sequence: CDR1 MDHEN, CDR2 SYDVKM. V was clipped by 8 bases and J by 8 bases, with 31 bases between them. CDR3 length: 18 amino acids. CDR3 sequence (DNA): TGTGCCAGCGGGGGACCGGGGGGCTTCGCTAGCTTGGGCGATGAGCAGTTCTTC. It encodes CASGGPGGFASLGDEQFF.

This sequence joins TRBV2 and TRBJ2-7; the match to TRBD2 covers 8 bases. This CDR3 region has 17 residues. V lost 0 bases, J lost 6 bases, and 13 bases stayed unmatched. Germline lookup yields CDR1 SNHLY and CDR2 FYNNEI. CDR3 amino acids: CASSEAVRLAPPLEQYF. CDR3 DNA: TGTGCCAGCAGTGAAGCCGTAAGACTAGCGCCACCCCTCGAGCAGTACTTC. The variable domain in full, completed from reference TRBV2 and TRBJ2-7, reads EPEVTQTPSHQVTQMGQEVILRCVPISNHLYFYWYRQILGQKVEFLVSFYNNEISEKSEIFDDQFSVERPDGSNFTLKIRSTKLEDSAMYFCASSEAVRLAPPLEQYFGPGTRLTVT.

The chain employs TRBV9 and TRBJ1-1; D is uncertain. The CDR3 is 13 amino acids. The V end was cut by 10 bases, the J end by 5 bases, with 18 bases between. CDR1 and CDR2 from the germline V gene are SGDLS and YYNGEE. The CDR3 loop reads CAGGRGGVTEAFF. The CDR3 DNA reads TGTGCCGGCGGACGTGGCGGGGTTACTGAAGCTTTCTTT.

V gene TRBV13 combines with J gene TRBJ2-7, with 9 bases fitting TRBD2. V dropped 2 bases and J dropped 4; count of bases not matched to a gene: 6. The CDR3 has 15 residues. The germline gives CDR1 PRHDT, CDR2 FYEKMQ (reference sequence). CDR3 nucleotide sequence: TGTGCCAGCAGCTTACGCGCGGGAGGGGGGTACGAGCAGTACTTC. Amino acid sequence: CASSLRAGGGYEQYF.

The rearrangement joins TRBV27 to TRBJ2-2; 9 nucleotides match TRBD2. The CDR3 consists of 24 residues. CDR1 is MNHEY and CDR2 is SMNVEV in the germline V gene (reference sequence). Trimming took 4 bases from V and 4 from J; bases not matched to a gene: 31. The CDR3 DNA follows: TGTGCCAGCAGTTCCAGTAGGCTGGACTTCCTAGGGCCCGGGACTAGCAAGACCACCGGGGAGCTGTTTTTT. Translated: CASSSSRLDFLGPGTSKTTGELFF.

V is TRBV7-2 and J is TRBJ2-1; maybe TRBD2 (6 bases). CDR1 SGHTA and CDR2 FQGNSA come from the germline V gene. The V gene lost 5 bases and the J gene lost 1 base, with 15 bases spanning the gap. The CDR3 sequence is 16 residues long. CDR3 protein: CASSHLTSRSYNEQFF. CDR3 sequence (DNA): TGTGCCAGCAGCCACTTAACTAGCCGGTCCTACAATGAGCAGTTCTTC.